The next 4 T cell receptor beta chains were all read from a single sample in a study of CD8+CD57+ T cells in acquired aplastic anemia. Genomic DNA, serving as template, underwent TCR beta VDJ and CDR3 profiling. Each CDR3 protein gets one entry after TCRdb re-called the reads with MiXCR. The repertoire includes 150,000 to 200,000 distinct CDR3 sequences, approximately 51% of them detected once, and 3.2% sits in the top ten. CD8+CD57+ cell expansion, shown by flow cytometry, had occurred in the patients selected for sequencing. Sequenced input: sorted CD4+, CD8+, or CD8+CD57+ T cells (not recorded which) from PBMCs. These receptors were obtained from a human donor with aplastic anemia.

The chain joins TRBV11-2 to TRBJ1-2; a weak D match, TRBD1 (5 bases). CDR1 and CDR2 from the germline V gene are SGHAT and FQNNGV. Trimming stripped 4 bases from V and 0 bases from J, with 9 bases between. The CDR3 extends over 14 amino acids. In DNA, the CDR3 is TGTGCCAGCAGCTCCGGACACGCTAACTATGGCTACACCTTC. Amino acids: CASSSGHANYGYTF.

Regarding this clonotype: A much larger clone differs by one base, so this may be a read error. In DNA, the CDR3 is TGTGCCATCAGTCCCCAAGGGGGGGCTCATTCACCCCTCCACTTT. Translated: CAISPQGGAHSPLHF. The V call is TRBV10-3, the J call TRBJ1-6; weak D call: TRBD1 (6 bases). From germline, CDR1 is ENHRY and CDR2 SYGVKD. The CDR3 totals 15 residues. Deletions cut 5 bases from V and 8 bases from J, with 16 bases between.

This rearrangement joins TRBV20-1 to TRBJ1-2; tentative D call: TRBD1 (6 bases). V was shortened by 5 bases and J by 10 bases, with 14 bases between the two germline ends. This CDR3 has 11 amino acids. CDR1 is DFQATT and CDR2 is SNEGSKA in the germline V gene (reference sequence). In DNA form, the CDR3 reads TGCAGTGCTCCAGGGACAACCGACTACACCTTC. Its protein is CSAPGTTDYTF.

In the case of this clonotype: This may be a read error: a much more frequent sequence differs by one nucleotide. This chain links TRBV5-4 with TRBJ1-1, with a weak D call TRBD1 (5 bases). The CDR3 sequence is 14 residues long. Germline CDR1 SGHNT, CDR2 YYREEE (reference sequence). The CDR3 sequence is CSSRLRDLSTEAFF. The CDR3 coding sequence is TGTTCCAGCAGATTACGGGACCTCTCGACTGAAGCTTTCTTT.